This TCR beta chain appears in the sequencing data of a study of T cell responses to AZD1222 COVID-19 vaccine. This clone was recorded once. What it recognizes is unknown. CDR1 is MNHNY and CDR2 is SVGAGI in the germline V gene (reference sequence). The CDR3 extends over 12 amino acids. V was shortened by 6 bases and J by 7 bases, with 10 bases between the two germline ends. Here immunoSEQ multiplex PCR was the method, and the copy in TCRdb shows in-frame clones only, minus some. This table holds over 65,000 clones, just under 90% found once. Overall study findings and caveats: Repertoire samples came only from after the peak T cell response. Recipients of two AZD1222 doses showed rising Spike-specific TCR breadth and depth. Donors were largely white British and mainly female; clonal diversity was possibly underestimated. The reported proportion of spike-specific TCRs targeting unmutated variant regions was nearly half.

The material sequenced was peripheral blood, taken on day 0 of AZD1222 vaccination. The chain carries TRBV6-6 and TRBJ2-1, with D unclear. This TCR was sampled from an adult in good health. The CDR3 DNA sequence: TGTGCCAGCAGACCCACCTCGAATGAGCAGTTCTTC. Residues: CASRPTSNEQFF.